The 8 T cell receptor beta chains below all came from one sample that was sequenced in a study of blood T cell repertoires in COVID-19. Profiling relied on immunoSEQ multiplex PCR, and the TCRdb table lists in-frame clones only, not all of them. This table has roughly 390,000 clones, less than 85% appearing once. Sequenced material: peripheral blood. The receptors shown here come from a woman aged 18-29 years with acute or convalescent COVID-19.

Only a few counts were recorded for this clone. The chain recombines TRBV4-1 with TRBJ2-7; possible D gene TRBD1, 5 bases. The CDR3 loop spans 15 amino acids. Germline V gives CDR1 MGHRA, CDR2 YSYEKL. Trimming removed 4 bases from V and 6 bases from J, with 19 bases in between. The CDR3 here is CASSPLPATDREQYF. The CDR3 nucleotides are TGCGCCAGCAGCCCCCTGCCTGCGACAGACCGCGAGCAGTACTTC.

V usage is TRBV19 and J usage is TRBJ1-1, with TRBD1 matching 7 bases. There are 14 residues in the CDR3. The V gene's germline CDR1 is LNHDA and CDR2 SQIVND (reference sequence). With 9 bases clipped from V and 1 base from J, the junction kept 8 bases outside the gene matches. CDR3: CASYPGTANTEAFF. The CDR3 DNA reads as TGTGCCAGCTACCCGGGGACAGCGAACACTGAAGCTTTCTTT.

This clone appeared a single time. This sequence joins TRBV6-5 and TRBJ2-2; tentatively, D is TRBD2 (6 bases). V was trimmed by 4 bases and J by 3 bases, leaving 12 bases between them. The CDR3 sequence is 15 residues long. Germline assignment: CDR1 MNHEY and CDR2 SVGAGI. The CDR3 DNA follows: TGTGCCAGCAGTTCCCTGGGACTTCACACCGGGGAGCTGTTTTTT. This sequence encodes CASSSLGLHTGELFF.

The V gene is TRBV19, the J gene TRBJ2-3, with D possibly matching TRBD1 (8 bases). Germline V gives CDR1 LNHDA, CDR2 SQIVND (reference sequence). This CDR3 has 14 residues. V was trimmed by 9 bases and J by 4 bases, leaving 17 bases between them. CDR3 residues: CASRPTGGADTQYF. DNA of the CDR3: TGTGCCAGCCGACCTACAGGGGGGGCAGATACGCAGTATTTT. Using reference TRBV19 and TRBJ2-3 for the parts outside the CDR3, the full variable domain is DGGITQSPKYLFRKEGQNVTLSCEQNLNHDAMYWYRQDPGQGLRLIYYSQIVNDFQKGDIAEGYSVSREKKESFPLTVTSAQKNPTAFYLCASRPTGGADTQYFGPGTRLTVL.

The V and J genes are TRBV7-9 and TRBJ1-4, with TRBD1 matching 9 bases. Germline lookup yields CDR1 SEHNR and CDR2 FQNEAQ (reference sequence). Trimming took 4 bases from V and 8 from J; bases not matched to a gene: 11. The CDR3 has 16 residues. Here the CDR3 DNA reads TGTGCCAGCAGCTCCCCAACAGGGGGCGCGTGGGAAAAACTGTTTTTT. It specifies CASSSPTGGAWEKLFF.

V usage is TRBV24-1 and J usage is TRBJ2-2; TRBD1 matches 7 bases. V shed 2 bases and J 5 bases; nucleotides not matched to a gene: 7. This CDR3 spans 16 amino acids. From germline, CDR1 is KGHDR and CDR2 SFDVKD. The DNA for the CDR3 is TGTGCCACCAGTGATTCCGAACAGGGGTGGACCGGGGAGCTGTTTTTT. Translated: CATSDSEQGWTGELFF.

The V gene is TRBV28, the J gene TRBJ1-1, with 7 bases lining up with TRBD1. This CDR3 contains 14 residues. V shed 2 bases and J 1 base; nucleotides not matched to a gene: 1. Germline loops: CDR1 MDHEN, CDR2 SYDVKM. The CDR3 nucleotides are TGTGCCAGCAGTTTAGACAGGGAGAACACTGAAGCTTTCTTT. Translated: CASSLDRENTEAFF. Full variable domain (outside the CDR3, taken from reference TRBV28 and TRBJ1-1): DVKVTQSSRYLVKRTGEKVFLECVQDMDHENMFWYRQDPGLGLRLIYFSYDVKMKEKGDIPEGYSVSREKKERFSLILESASTNQTSMYLCASSLDRENTEAFFGQGTRLTVV.

The chain links TRBV7-6 to TRBJ2-5; TRBD2 matches 9 bases. Germline assignment: CDR1 SGHVS and CDR2 FNYEAQ. The CDR3 runs 15 residues. V lost 6 bases to trimming and J lost 4 bases; unmatched junction nucleotides: 9. In nucleotides, the CDR3 is TGTGCCAGCAGTCGCGCGGGGGGGCGAGGAGAGACCCAGTACTTC. Translation gives CASSRAGGRGETQYF.